This TCR beta chain is drawn from a study of OX40 agonist ivuxolimab in advanced cancers. Repertoires were generated with immunoSEQ multiplex PCR, while TCRdb's copy carries only in-frame clones and drops some. The sample consists of 26,000 or so clones, 85% to 90% of them appearing once. The CDR3 has 14 residues. V was cut by 2 bases and J by 6 bases, with 12 bases left in between. Germline V gives CDR1 SGHAT, CDR2 FQNNGV. The clonotype originates from an adult with an advanced solid tumor such as melanoma, head and neck, liver or kidney cancer. The genes are TRBV11-2 and TRBJ2-3; no definite D call. Sequencing was performed on CD4+ or CD8+ T cells sorted from blood, taken in a trial of the OX40 agonist ivuxolimab. Here the CDR3 reads CASSLTGFRDTQYF. CDR3 nucleotide sequence: TGTGCCAGCAGCTTAACGGGCTTTAGGGATACGCAGTATTTT.